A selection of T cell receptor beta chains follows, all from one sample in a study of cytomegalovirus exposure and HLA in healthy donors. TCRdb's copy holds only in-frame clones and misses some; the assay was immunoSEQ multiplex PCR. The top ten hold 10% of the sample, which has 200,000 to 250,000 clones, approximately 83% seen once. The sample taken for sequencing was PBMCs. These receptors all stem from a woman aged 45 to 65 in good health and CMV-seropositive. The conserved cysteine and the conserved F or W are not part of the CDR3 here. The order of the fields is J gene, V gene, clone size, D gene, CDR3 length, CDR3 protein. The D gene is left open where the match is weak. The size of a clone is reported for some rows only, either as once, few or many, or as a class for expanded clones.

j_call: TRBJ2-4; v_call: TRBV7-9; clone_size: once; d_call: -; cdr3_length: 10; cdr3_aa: ASSLVENIQY
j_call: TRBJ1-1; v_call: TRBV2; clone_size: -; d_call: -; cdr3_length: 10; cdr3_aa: ASKGGLTEAF
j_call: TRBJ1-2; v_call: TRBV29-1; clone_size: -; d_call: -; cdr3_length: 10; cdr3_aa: SVLTGFYGYT
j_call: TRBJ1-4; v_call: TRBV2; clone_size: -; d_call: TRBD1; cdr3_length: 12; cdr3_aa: ASKWDSQGEKLF
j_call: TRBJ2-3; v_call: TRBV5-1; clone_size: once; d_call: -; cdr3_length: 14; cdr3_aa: ASSLSGFTSTDTQY
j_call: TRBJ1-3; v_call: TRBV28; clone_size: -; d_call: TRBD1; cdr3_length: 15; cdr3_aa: ASSPPTGKPSGNTIY
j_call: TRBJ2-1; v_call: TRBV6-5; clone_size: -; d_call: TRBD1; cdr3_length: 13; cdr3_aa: ASSYSGTGIREQF
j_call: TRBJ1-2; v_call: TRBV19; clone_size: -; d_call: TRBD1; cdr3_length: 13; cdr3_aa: ASSLSRTGGYGYT
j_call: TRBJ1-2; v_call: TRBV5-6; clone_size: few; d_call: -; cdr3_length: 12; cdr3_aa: ASSLGQTSYGYT
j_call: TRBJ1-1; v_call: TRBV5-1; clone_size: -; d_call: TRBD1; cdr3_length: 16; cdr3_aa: ASSLALTGGEANTEAF
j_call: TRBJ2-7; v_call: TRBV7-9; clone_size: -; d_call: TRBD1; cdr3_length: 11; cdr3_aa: SSTGTASYEQY
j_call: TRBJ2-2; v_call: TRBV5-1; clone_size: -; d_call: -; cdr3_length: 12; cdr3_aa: ASTPQTDGGELF
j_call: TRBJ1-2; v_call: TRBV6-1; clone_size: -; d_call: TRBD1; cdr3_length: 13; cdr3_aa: ASRAQGALPYGYT
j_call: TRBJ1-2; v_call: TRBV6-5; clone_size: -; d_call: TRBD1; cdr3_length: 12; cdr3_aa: ASRPIGQGAGYT
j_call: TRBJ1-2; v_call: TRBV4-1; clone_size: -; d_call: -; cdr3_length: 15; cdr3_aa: ASSQWPPGEANYGYT
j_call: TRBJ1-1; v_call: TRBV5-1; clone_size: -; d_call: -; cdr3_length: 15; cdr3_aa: ASSLGQRGGDGTEAF
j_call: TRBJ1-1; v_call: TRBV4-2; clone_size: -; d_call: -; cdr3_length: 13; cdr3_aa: ASSQDDGYGAEAF
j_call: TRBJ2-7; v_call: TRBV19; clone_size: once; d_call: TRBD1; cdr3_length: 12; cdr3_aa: ASSAGTGDFEQY
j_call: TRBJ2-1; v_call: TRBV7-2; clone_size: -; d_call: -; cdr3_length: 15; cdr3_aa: ASSHLWAGRSYNEQF
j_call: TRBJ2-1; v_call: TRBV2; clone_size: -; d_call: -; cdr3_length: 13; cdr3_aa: ASGRSSGRYNEQF
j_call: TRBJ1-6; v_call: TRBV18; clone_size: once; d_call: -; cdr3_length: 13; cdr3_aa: ASSPTTQDTSPLH
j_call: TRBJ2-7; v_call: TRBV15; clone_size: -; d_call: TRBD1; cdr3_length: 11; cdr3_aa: ATSRTTGPEQY
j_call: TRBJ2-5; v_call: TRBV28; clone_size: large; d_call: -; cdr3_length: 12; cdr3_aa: ASREYEPGETQY
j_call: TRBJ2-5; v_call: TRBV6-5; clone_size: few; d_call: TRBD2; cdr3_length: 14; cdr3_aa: ASSYGSGGGQETQY
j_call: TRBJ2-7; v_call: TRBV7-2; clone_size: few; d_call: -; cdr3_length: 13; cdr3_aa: ASSAAGTPPYEQY
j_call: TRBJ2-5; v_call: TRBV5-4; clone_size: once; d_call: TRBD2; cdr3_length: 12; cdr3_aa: ASSHSGGQETQY
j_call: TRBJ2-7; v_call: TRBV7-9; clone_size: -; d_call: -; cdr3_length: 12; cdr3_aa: ASTLVGAFYEQY
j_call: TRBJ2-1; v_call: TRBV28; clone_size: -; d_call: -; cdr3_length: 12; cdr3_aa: ASSLSPGDNEQF
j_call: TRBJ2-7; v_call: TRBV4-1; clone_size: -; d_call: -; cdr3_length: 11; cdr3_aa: ASSHLEAYEQY
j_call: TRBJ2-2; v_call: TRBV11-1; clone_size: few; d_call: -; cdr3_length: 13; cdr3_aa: ASSLLGGPTGELF
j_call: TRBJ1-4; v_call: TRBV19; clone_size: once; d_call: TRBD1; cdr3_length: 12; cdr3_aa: ASSDRDRNEKLF
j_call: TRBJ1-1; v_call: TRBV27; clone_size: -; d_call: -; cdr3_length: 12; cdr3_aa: ASSLVASNTEAF
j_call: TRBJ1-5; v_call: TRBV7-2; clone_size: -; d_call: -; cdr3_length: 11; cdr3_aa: ASSPERVWPQH
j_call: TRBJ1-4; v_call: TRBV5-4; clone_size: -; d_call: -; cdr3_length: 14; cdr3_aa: ASSIGPGQVNEKLF
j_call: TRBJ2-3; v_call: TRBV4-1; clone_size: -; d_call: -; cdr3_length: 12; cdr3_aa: ASSQETRTNTQY
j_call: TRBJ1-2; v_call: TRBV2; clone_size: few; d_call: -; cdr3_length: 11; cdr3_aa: ASSAGANYGYT
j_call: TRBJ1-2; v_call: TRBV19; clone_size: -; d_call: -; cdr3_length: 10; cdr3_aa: ASSSRGGGYT
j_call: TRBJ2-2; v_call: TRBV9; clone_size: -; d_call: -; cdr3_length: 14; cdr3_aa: ASSDSGQGGTGELF
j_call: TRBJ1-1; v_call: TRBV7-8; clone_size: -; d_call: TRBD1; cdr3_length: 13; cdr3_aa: ASSYSTGGVIEAF
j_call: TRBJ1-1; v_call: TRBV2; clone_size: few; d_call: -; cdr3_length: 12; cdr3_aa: ASSPAGGRTEAF
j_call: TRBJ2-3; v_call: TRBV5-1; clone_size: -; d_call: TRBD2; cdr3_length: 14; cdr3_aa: ASSLAPSGGTDTQY
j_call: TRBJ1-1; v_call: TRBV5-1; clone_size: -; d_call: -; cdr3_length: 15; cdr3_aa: ASSLGFRGIPNTEAF